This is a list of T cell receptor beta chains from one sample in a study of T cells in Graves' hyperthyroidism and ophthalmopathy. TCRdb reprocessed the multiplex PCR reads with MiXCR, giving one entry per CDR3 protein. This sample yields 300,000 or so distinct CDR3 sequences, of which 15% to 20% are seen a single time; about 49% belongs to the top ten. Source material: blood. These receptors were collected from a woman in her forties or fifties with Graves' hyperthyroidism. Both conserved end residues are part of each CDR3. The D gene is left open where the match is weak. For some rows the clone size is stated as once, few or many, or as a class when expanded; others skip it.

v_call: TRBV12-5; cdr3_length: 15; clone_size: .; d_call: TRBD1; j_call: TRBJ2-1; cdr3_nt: TGTGCTAGTGGTTTGACCGGGACAGAATACAATGAGCAGTTCTTC; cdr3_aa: CASGLTGTEYNEQFF
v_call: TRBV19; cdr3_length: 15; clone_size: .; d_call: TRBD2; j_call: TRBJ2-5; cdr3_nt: TGTGCCAGTAGCAACTGGACTAGCGGCGGGGAGACCCAGTACTTC; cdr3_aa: CASSNWTSGGETQYF
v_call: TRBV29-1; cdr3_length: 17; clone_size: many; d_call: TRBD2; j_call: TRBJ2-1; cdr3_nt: TGCAGCGTCCCACAGGGAAGCGGACTAGCGGGAGCTTATGAGCAGTTCTTC; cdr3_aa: CSVPQGSGLAGAYEQFF
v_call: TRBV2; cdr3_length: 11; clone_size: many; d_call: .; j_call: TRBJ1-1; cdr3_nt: TGTGCCAGCTTAAGGGTTCCTGAAGCTTTCTTT; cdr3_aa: CASLRVPEAFF
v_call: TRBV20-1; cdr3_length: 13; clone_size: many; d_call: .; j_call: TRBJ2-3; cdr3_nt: TGCAGTGCTGGCGGTAGCGGCACAGATACGCAGTATTTT; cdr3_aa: CSAGGSGTDTQYF
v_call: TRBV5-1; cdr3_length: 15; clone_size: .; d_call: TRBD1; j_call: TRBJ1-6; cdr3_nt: TGCGCCAGCCGCAGCCGGGACAGCAATAATTCACCCCTCCACTTT; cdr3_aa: CASRSRDSNNSPLHF
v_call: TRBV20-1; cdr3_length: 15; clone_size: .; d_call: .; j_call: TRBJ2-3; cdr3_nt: TGCAGTGCTAGGGTCTCAGCGGCCCCAGGAGATACGCAGTATTTT; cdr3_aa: CSARVSAAPGDTQYF
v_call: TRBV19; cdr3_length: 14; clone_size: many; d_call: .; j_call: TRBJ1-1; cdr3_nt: TGTGCCAGTAGTACCCGGACAGAGAACACTGAAGCTTTCTTT; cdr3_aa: CASSTRTENTEAFF
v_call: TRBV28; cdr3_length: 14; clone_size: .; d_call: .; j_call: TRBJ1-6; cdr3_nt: TGTGCCAGCAGTTTCTTTGGGGGGAATTCACCCCTCCACTTT; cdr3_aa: CASSFFGGNSPLHF
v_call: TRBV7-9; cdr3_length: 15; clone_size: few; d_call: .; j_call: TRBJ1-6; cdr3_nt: TGTGCCAGCAGCTTATCCGCTGGCAACCCCTCACCCCTCCACTTT; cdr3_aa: CASSLSAGNPSPLHF
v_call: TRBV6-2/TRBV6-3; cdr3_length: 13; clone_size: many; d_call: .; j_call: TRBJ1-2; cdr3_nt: TGTGCCAGCAGTTCCCCCATGGGCTATGGCTACACCTTC; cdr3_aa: CASSSPMGYGYTF
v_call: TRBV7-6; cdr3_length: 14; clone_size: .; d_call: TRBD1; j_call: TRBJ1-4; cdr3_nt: TGTGCCAGCAGCTTATTGCCAGGGGGCCCAAAACTGTTTTTT; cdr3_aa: CASSLLPGGPKLFF
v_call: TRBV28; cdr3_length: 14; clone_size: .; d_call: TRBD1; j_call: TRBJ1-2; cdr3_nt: TGTGCCAGCAGTATCGGACAGGGTAACTATGGCTACACCTTC; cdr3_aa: CASSIGQGNYGYTF
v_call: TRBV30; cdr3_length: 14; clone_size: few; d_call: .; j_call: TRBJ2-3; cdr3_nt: TGTGCCTATTCACCGGGACACATTGTAGATACGCAGTATTTT; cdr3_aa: CAYSPGHIVDTQYF
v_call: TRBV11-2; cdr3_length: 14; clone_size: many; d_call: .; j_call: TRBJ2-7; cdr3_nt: TGTGCCAGCAGCTTAGCAGGGAGAGTGTACGAGCAGTACTTC; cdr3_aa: CASSLAGRVYEQYF
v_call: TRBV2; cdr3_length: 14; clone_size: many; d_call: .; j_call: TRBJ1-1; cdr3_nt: TGTGCCAGCAAACTGGAGACCGGGGGCACTGAAGCTTTCTTT; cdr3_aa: CASKLETGGTEAFF
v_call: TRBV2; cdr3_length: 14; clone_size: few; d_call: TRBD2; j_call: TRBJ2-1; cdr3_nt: TGTGCCAGCAGTGGCTCTAGCGGGAGCGATGAGCAGTTCTTC; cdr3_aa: CASSGSSGSDEQFF
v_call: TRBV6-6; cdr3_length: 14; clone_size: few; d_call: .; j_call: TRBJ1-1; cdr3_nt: TGTGCCAGCAGTTACTCCCCAGGTAACACTGAAGCTTTCTTT; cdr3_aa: CASSYSPGNTEAFF
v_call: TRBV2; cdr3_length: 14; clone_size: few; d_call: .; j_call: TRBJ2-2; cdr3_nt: TGTGCCAGCAAGGCTAGTCGGGGCACCGGGGAGCTGTTTTTT; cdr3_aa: CASKASRGTGELFF
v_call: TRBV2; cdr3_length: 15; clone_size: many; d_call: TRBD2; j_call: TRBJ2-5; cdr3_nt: TGTGCCAGCAGGGGGACTAGCGGGGGGGAAGAGACCCAGTACTTC; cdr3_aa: CASRGTSGGEETQYF
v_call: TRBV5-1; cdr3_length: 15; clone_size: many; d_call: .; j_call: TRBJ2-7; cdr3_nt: TGCGCCAGCAGTAACTTGGGCGGCAGGGGTGACGAGCAGTACTTC; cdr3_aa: CASSNLGGRGDEQYF
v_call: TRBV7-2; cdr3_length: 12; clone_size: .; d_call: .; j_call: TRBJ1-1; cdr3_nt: TGTGCCAGCAGCCTTTTAAGAAATGAAGCTTTCTTT; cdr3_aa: CASSLLRNEAFF
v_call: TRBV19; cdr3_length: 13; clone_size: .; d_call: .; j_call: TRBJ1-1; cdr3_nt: TGTGCCAGTAGCCTAAGTTCGGTAGTTGAAGCTTTCTTT; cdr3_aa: CASSLSSVVEAFF
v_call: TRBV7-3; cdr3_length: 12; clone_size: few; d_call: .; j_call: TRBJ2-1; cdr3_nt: TGTGCCAGCAGCCTCGGTTGGGGTGAGCAGTTCTTC; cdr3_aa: CASSLGWGEQFF
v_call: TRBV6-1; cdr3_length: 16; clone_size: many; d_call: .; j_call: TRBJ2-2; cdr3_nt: TGTGCCAGCAGGGATACGGGACGCGGATACACCGGGGAGCTGTTTTTT; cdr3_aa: CASRDTGRGYTGELFF
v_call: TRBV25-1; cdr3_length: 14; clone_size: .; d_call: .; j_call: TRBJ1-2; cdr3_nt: TGTGCCAGCAGTGTGGCGGGAAAGAACTATGGCTACACCTTC; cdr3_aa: CASSVAGKNYGYTF
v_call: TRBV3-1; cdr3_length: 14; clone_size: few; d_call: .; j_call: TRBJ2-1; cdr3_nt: TGTGCCAGCAGCCAAGGGTTAGCGACACCTGAGCAGTTCTTC; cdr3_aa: CASSQGLATPEQFF
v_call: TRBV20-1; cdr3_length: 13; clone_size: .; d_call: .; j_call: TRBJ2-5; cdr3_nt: TGCAGTGCTAGAGAGACCCAACAAGAGACCCAGTACTTC; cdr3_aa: CSARETQQETQYF
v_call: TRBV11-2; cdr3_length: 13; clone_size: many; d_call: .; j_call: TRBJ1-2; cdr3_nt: TGTGCCAGCAGCTTAGAACAGAGCTATGGCTACACCTTC; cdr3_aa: CASSLEQSYGYTF
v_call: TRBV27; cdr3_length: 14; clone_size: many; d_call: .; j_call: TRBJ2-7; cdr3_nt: TGTGCCAGCAGTTTAGGGGGGGCGCGGAACGAGCAGTACTTC; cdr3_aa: CASSLGGARNEQYF
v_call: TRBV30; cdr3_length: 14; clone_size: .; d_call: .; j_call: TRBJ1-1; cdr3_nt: TGTGCCTGGTTAAAGGGCAGTTTGAACACTGAAGCTTTCTTT; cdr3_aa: CAWLKGSLNTEAFF
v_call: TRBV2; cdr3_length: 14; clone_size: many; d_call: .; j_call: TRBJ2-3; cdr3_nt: TGTGCCAGCAGTGAAGACGCCTTCACAGATACGCAGTATTTT; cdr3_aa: CASSEDAFTDTQYF
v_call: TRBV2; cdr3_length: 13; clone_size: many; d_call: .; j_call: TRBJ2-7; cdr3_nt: TGTGCCAGCACGAGGAGTCGCCAGAGCGAGCAGTACTTC; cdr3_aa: CASTRSRQSEQYF
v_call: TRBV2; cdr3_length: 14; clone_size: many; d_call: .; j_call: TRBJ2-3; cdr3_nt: TGTGCCAGCCGTACAGGGTCTAGCACAGATACGCAGTATTTT; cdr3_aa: CASRTGSSTDTQYF
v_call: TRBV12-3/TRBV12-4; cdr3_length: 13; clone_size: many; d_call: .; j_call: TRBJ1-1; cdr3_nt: TGTGCCAGCAGTTTAGGAGACGGCTATATCGCTTTCTTT; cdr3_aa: CASSLGDGYIAFF
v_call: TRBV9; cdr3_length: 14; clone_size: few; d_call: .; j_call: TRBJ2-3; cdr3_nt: TGTGCCAGCAGCGTAGACTTGGGCACAGATACGCAGTATTTT; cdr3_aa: CASSVDLGTDTQYF
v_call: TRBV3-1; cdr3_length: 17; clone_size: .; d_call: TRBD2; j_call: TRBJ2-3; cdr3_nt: TGTGCCAGCAGCCTCCTAAGCTCTAGCGGGGCCGGAGATACGCAGTATTTT; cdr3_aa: CASSLLSSSGAGDTQYF
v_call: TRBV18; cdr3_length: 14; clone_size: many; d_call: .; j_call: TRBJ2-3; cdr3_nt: TGTGCCAGCTCACCAATGGCGGGCACAGATACGCAGTATTTT; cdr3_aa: CASSPMAGTDTQYF
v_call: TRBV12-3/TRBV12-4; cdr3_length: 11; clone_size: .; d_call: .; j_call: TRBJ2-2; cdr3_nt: TGTGCCAGCACCCCAGGCGGGGAGCTGTTTTTT; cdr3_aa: CASTPGGELFF
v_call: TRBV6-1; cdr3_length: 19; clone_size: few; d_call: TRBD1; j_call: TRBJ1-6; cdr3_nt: TGTGCCAGCAGGGGAAACCCGGGACAGTCGTTTATATGGAATTCACCCCTCCACTTT; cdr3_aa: CASRGNPGQSFIWNSPLHF
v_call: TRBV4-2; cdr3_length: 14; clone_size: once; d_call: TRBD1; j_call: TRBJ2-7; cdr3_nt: TGTGCCAGCAGCAGGAGACAGGGGGCGGGCGAGCAGTACTTC; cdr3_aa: CASSRRQGAGEQYF
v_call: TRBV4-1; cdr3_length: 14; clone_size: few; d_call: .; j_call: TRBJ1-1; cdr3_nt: TGCGCCAGCAGCCCCTTCGTGGGGAACACTGAAGCTTTCTTT; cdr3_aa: CASSPFVGNTEAFF
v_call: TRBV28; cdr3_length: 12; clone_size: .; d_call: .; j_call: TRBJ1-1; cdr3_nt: TGTGCCAGCAGTTTCATTAACACTGAAGCTTTCTTT; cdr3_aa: CASSFINTEAFF
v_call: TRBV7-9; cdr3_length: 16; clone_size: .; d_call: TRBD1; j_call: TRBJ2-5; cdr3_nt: TGTGCCAGCAGCTTGCCCGGGACAGGGGGACGGGTGACCCAGTACTTC; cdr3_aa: CASSLPGTGGRVTQYF
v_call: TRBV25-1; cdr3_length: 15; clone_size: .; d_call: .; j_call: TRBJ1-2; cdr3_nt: TGTGCCAGCAGTGAAGGACGCGGACTCAACTATGGCTACACCTTC; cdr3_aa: CASSEGRGLNYGYTF
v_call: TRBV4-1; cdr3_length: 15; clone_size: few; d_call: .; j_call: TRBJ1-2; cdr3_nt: TGCGCCAGCAGCCAAGATAGGGGGTCGGGCTATGGCTACACCTTC; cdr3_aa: CASSQDRGSGYGYTF
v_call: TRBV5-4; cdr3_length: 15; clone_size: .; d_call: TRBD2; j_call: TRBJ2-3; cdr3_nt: TGTGCCAGCAGCCTCCCAGCGGGGGCCACAGATACGCAGTATTTT; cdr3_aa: CASSLPAGATDTQYF
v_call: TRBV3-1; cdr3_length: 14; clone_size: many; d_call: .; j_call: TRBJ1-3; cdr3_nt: TGTGCCAGCAGTCGGGGGCAGGACGGAAACACCATATATTTT; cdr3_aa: CASSRGQDGNTIYF
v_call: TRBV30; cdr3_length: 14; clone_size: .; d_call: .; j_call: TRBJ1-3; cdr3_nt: TGTGCCTGGAGTGTAGTGGGTGGTGGAAACACCATATATTTT; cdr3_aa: CAWSVVGGGNTIYF
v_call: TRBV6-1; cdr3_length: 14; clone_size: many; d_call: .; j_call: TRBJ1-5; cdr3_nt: TGTGCCAGCAGTGAACGCGGTGGCAATCAGCCCCAGCATTTT; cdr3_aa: CASSERGGNQPQHF
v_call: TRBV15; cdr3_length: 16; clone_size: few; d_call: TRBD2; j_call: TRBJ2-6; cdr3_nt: TGTGCCACCAGCTCCATCAGCGGGACTGGGGCCAACGTCCTGACTTTC; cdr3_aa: CATSSISGTGANVLTF
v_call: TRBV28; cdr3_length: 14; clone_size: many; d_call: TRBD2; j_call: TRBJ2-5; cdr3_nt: TGTGCCAGCAGTTTTAGGCGGGGGGAGGAGACCCAGTACTTC; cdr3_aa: CASSFRRGEETQYF
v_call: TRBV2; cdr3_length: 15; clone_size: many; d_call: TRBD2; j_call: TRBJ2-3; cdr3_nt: TGTGCCAGCGATCCGGGACTCTCAAGCGGGGGTACGCAGTATTTT; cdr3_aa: CASDPGLSSGGTQYF